This is a list of T cell receptor beta chains from one sample in a study of Graves' ophthalmopathy and Graves' hyperthyroidism. One entry per CDR3 protein results from TCRdb running MiXCR on the multiplex PCR reads. The sample lists about 700,000 distinct CDR3 sequences; approximately 39% were seen once. The sample was peripheral blood. The receptor set was obtained from an adult man with Graves' ophthalmopathy. Both conserved end residues are part of each CDR3. Fields, in order: CDR3 length, clone size, V gene, D gene, J gene, CDR3 DNA, CDR3 protein. A D gene is named only where the DNA matches it firmly. Size tells how often a clone was seen (once, few, many) or the class of an expanded clone, and some rows leave it out.

12	.	TRBV29-1	.	TRBJ2-7	TGCAGCTCCGCGGGTGGAAGGTACGAGCAGTACTTC	CSSAGGRYEQYF
14	many	TRBV2	TRBD2	TRBJ2-5	TGTGCCAGCAGTGAGGGCGGGAGGAAAGAGACCCAGTACTTC	CASSEGGRKETQYF
15	.	TRBV7-2	.	TRBJ2-7	TGTGCCTGGAGTCCCCCCCTGGGGAAAGCCTACGAGCAGTGCTTC	CAWSPPLGKAYEQCF
14	many	TRBV29-1	.	TRBJ1-1	TGCAGCGTTGAAAGGCGGATCAAGAACACTGAAGCTTTCTTT	CSVERRIKNTEAFF
13	.	TRBV4-1	TRBD1	TRBJ2-7	TGCGCCAGCAGCCAGGGGACAGGGTCTGAGCAGTACTTC	CASSQGTGSEQYF
16	.	TRBV7-2	TRBD1	TRBJ2-5	TGTGCCAGCAGCTACGCCGGGACAGGAATCTTAGAGACCCAGTACTTC	CASSYAGTGILETQYF
14	.	TRBV6-6	TRBD1	TRBJ2-2	TGTGCCAGCATAAGGGGGCCTAACACCGGGGAGCTGTTTTTT	CASIRGPNTGELFF
13	once	TRBV20-1	.	TRBJ2-2	TGCAGTGCTCCGGACCAAAACACCGGGGAGCTGTTTTTT	CSAPDQNTGELFF
15	.	TRBV7-9	.	TRBJ1-4	TGTGCCAGCAGCGCTCCCGGGACCGAGGGTGAAAAACTGTTTTTT	CASSAPGTEGEKLFF
13	few	TRBV27	.	TRBJ1-1	TGTGCCAGCAAGGGCGGACTCCTACGTGAAGCTTTCTTT	CASKGGLLREAFF
14	.	TRBV25-1	TRBD1	TRBJ1-6	TGTGCCAGCAGTCCTCGACAGGGGCATTCACCCCTCCACTTT	CASSPRQGHSPLHF
15	many	TRBV5-1	TRBD1	TRBJ2-7	TGCGCCAGCAGCGACGCCCGGACAGGGCTCTACGAGCAGTACTTC	CASSDARTGLYEQYF
17	few	TRBV25-1	TRBD1	TRBJ2-3	TGTGCCAGCAGTGAATATAAGGGACAGGGAGGATCAGATACGCAGTATTTT	CASSEYKGQGGSDTQYF
14	many	TRBV19	.	TRBJ1-3	TGTGCCAGTACGTACGGGTTTACTGGAAACACCATATATTTT	CASTYGFTGNTIYF
12	many	TRBV10-3	.	TRBJ2-7	TGTGCCAGCAGTGCCCCGTTTGACGAGCAGTACTTC	CASSAPFDEQYF
14	.	TRBV7-2	.	TRBJ2-7	TGTGCCAGCAGCTTACAGGGGACTATATACGAGCAGTACTTC	CASSLQGTIYEQYF
15	.	TRBV10-3	.	TRBJ1-3	TGTGCCATCAGGGAACAGGGAGGCTATGGCTACACCATATATTTT	CAIREQGGYGYTIYF
13	many	TRBV29-1	.	TRBJ1-2	TGCAGCGTTGATGACGGCACTAACTATGGCTACACCTTC	CSVDDGTNYGYTF
13	.	TRBV7-2	.	TRBJ2-7	TGTGCCTGGGGAGAGACACCATCCTACGAGCAGTACTTC	CAWGETPSYEQYF
16	.	TRBV20-1	TRBD2	TRBJ2-7	TGCAGTGCTAGCGATTATAACGCGGGAGGCCCCTACGAGCAGTACTTC	CSASDYNAGGPYEQYF
17	.	TRBV7-4	TRBD1	TRBJ1-4	TGTGCCAGCAGCTTGGTCTACGAGGGGGCGGCTAATGAAAAACTGTTTTTT	CASSLVYEGAANEKLFF
15	.	TRBV29-1	TRBD2	TRBJ2-6	TGCAGCGTCCCTCGGGGGGGCGCGGGGGCCAACGTCCTGACTTTC	CSVPRGGAGANVLTF
16	.	TRBV25-1	TRBD1	TRBJ1-6	TGTGCCAGCAGTGAACGGGGGACAGGGCGAAACTCACCCCTCCACTTT	CASSERGTGRNSPLHF
16	few	TRBV7-6	TRBD2	TRBJ2-2	TGTGCCAGCAGCCTGCTTAGCGGGAGAAGGGTCGGGGAGCTGTTTTTT	CASSLLSGRRVGELFF
14	.	TRBV5-1	TRBD2	TRBJ2-5	TGCGCCAGCACAATAGCGGGGGGGCCGGAGACCCAGTACTTC	CASTIAGGPETQYF
12	.	TRBV2	TRBD1	TRBJ1-1	TGTGCCTGGGGACAGGGTAGCACTGAAGCTTTCTTT	CAWGQGSTEAFF
14	few	TRBV2	.	TRBJ1-5	TGTGCCAGCAGCGCGACGGATAGCAATCAGCCCCAGCATTTT	CASSATDSNQPQHF
13	.	TRBV29-1	TRBD1	TRBJ1-1	TGCAGCGTTCCGACAGGGGTCAACACTGAAGCTTTCTTT	CSVPTGVNTEAFF
14	.	TRBV15	TRBD2	TRBJ2-5	TGTGCCACCAGCAGGACTAGCGGCTCGGAGACCCAGTACTTC	CATSRTSGSETQYF
14	.	TRBV7-2	TRBD1	TRBJ1-1	TGTGCCAGCAGCCTACCCCGGACAGGGCTTGAAGCTTTCTTT	CASSLPRTGLEAFF
14	few	TRBV20-1	.	TRBJ1-4	TGCAGTGCTAGTCAGGACGGTTCTAATGAAAAACTGTTTTTT	CSASQDGSNEKLFF
15	.	TRBV11-1	.	TRBJ1-3	TGTGCCTGGACGCGGCCTTGGGGGTCTGGAAACACCATATATTTT	CAWTRPWGSGNTIYF
16	.	TRBV7-8	.	TRBJ1-6	TGTGCCAGCAGCTCCGAGCCGGGCAGCAGGGATTCACCCCTCCACTTT	CASSSEPGSRDSPLHF
17	.	TRBV9	TRBD2	TRBJ2-7	TGCGCCAGCAGCTTAGGCGGGGGGGACACCGGGGATTACGAGCAGTACTTC	CASSLGGGDTGDYEQYF